The T cell receptor (beta chain) described here comes from a study of T cells after yellow fever vaccination. Findings of the study overall: From the bulk population, abundant clonotypes could contaminate and appear within FACS-sorted repertoires. Weaker overall, the secondary response nonetheless peaked faster (day 5 versus 15).

As concerns this clonotype: Antigen specificity is unknown.

After removal of 7 bases from V and 4 bases from J, the junction contained 17 bases not matched to a gene. Germline CDR1 and CDR2: PRHDT and FYEKMQ (reference sequence). The CDR3 has 17 residues. TCRdb reprocessed the 5' RACE reads via MiXCR and lists one record per CDR3 protein. Here the sample spans under 80,000 distinct CDR3 sequences, 7.4% being singletons. J is TRBJ2-5 and V is TRBV13, with 8 bases aligning to TRBD2. The sequence was collected from a man in his thirties or forties who received the YFV17D yellow fever vaccine. Specimen: CD8+ T cells sorted from PBMCs, collected 15 days after the yellow fever booster vaccination. DNA for the CDR3: TGTGCCAGCACCTCCAGCAGAGCGGGAGTAGTATTAGAGACCCAGTACTTC. Its translation is CASTSSRAGVVLETQYF. The entire variable domain, with the rest obtained from reference TRBV13 and TRBJ2-5, is as follows: AAGVIQSPRHLIKEKRETATLKCYPIPRHDTVYWYQQGPGQDPQFLISFYEKMQSDKGSIPDRFSAQQFSDYHSELNMSSLELGDSALYFCASTSSRAGVVLETQYFGPGTRLLVL.